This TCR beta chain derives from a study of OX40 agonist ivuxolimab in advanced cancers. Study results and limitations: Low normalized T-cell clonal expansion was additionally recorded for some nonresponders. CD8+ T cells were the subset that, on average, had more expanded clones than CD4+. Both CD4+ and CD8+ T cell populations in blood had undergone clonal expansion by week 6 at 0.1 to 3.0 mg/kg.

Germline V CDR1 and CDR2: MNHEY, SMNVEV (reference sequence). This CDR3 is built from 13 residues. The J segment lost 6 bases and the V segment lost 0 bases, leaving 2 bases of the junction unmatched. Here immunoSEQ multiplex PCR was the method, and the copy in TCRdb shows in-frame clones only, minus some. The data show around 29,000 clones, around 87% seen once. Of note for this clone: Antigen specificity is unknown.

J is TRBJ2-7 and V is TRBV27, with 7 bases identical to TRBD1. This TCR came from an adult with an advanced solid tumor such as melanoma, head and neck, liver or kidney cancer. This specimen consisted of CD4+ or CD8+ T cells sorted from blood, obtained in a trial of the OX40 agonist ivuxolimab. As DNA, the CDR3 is TGTGCCAGCAGTTTATCACAGGGGAGCGAGCAGTACTTC. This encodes CASSLSQGSEQYF.